Shown below are 13 T cell receptor beta chains from a single sample sequenced in a study of blood T cell repertoires in COVID-19. The method was immunoSEQ multiplex PCR; TCRdb's version includes in-frame clones alone and lacks a portion of them. Of some 220,000 clones detected, roughly four fifths appear once; the ten largest clones hold 5.2%. Sequences were obtained from peripheral blood. The source is a woman in her 70s with COVID-19, enrolled during active disease.

This chain joins TRBV11-1 and TRBJ2-7, with D perhaps matching TRBD2 (6 bases). Germline-derived CDR1 and CDR2 are SGHAT and FQDESV (reference sequence). V gave up 1 base and J gave up 2 bases, with 12 bases separating them. CDR3 length: 15 amino acids. The CDR3 spells CASSLGGSGAYEQYF. The DNA for the CDR3 is TGTGCCAGCAGCTTAGGGGGTAGCGGCGCCTACGAGCAGTACTTC.

There are a few counts of this clone. The chain couples TRBV3-1 (or the pseudogene TRBV3-2) to TRBJ2-7; TRBD2 aligns across 7 bases. Germline CDR1 LGHDT, CDR2 YNNKEL (reference sequence). This CDR3 is built from 12 residues. Unmatched junction bases numbered 6, after V lost 6 bases and J lost 7 bases. Here the CDR3 reads CASRDGRGEQYF. The CDR3 coding sequence is TGTGCCAGCAGGGATGGGAGGGGAGAGCAGTACTTC.

This clone came up many times. The CDR3 DNA reads as TGTGCCAGTAGAAAAGAAACAGGGGTTGGCGAGACCCAGTACTTC. It yields the protein CASRKETGVGETQYF. This sequence joins TRBV2 and TRBJ2-5, with 7 bases aligning to TRBD1. Germline lookup yields CDR1 SNHLY and CDR2 FYNNEI. V lost 9 bases to trimming and J lost 5 bases; unmatched junction nucleotides: 15. The CDR3 length is 15 residues.

Regarding this clone: This CDR3 is also generated by other DNA sequences in the sample. CDR3 residues: CASSLGLSNTEAFF. The CDR3 DNA sequence: TGCGCCAGCAGCTTGGGGCTGTCGAACACTGAAGCTTTCTTT. This rearrangement joins TRBV5-1 to TRBJ1-1; D is undetermined. V lost 0 bases to trimming and J lost 1 base, with 7 bases between them. This CDR3 has 14 amino acids. Germline-derived CDR1 and CDR2 are SGHRS and YFSETQ.

The chain recombines TRBV5-5 with TRBJ1-5; the match to TRBD1 covers 8 bases. The trim removed 5 bases at V and 1 base at J, leaving 5 bases unmatched. There are 15 residues in the CDR3. Germline CDR1 and CDR2: SGHKS and YYEKEE (reference sequence). In nucleotides, the CDR3 is TGTGCCAGCAGACCAGGGGGCGAGAGCAATCAGCCCCAGCATTTT. It translates to CASRPGGESNQPQHF. The complete variable domain, with remaining parts taken from reference TRBV5-5 and TRBJ1-5, reads DAGVTQSPTHLIKTRGQQVTLRCSPISGHKSVSWYQQVLGQGPQFIFQYYEKEERGRGNFPDRFSARQFPNYSSELNVNALLLGDSALYLCASRPGGESNQPQHFGDGTRLSIL.

The rearrangement joins TRBV19 to TRBJ1-3, with D hard to call. Trimming removed 5 bases from V and 0 bases from J, with 14 bases in between. Germline CDR1 reads LNHDA; CDR2 reads SQIVND (reference sequence). CDR3 length equals 16 residues. Here the CDR3 reads CASSPSLESSGNTIYF. In DNA form, the CDR3 reads TGTGCCAGTAGTCCTAGTTTGGAGAGCTCTGGAAACACCATATATTTT.

The genes are TRBV19 and TRBJ1-2; 10 bases match TRBD1. V was clipped by 7 bases and J by 7 bases; unmatched bases: 6. This CDR3 contains 13 residues. Germline CDR1 and CDR2: LNHDA and SQIVND (reference sequence). The CDR3 sequence: CASTLTGGVGYTF. In nucleotides, the CDR3 is TGTGCCAGTACCCTGACAGGGGGCGTTGGCTACACCTTC.

The J gene is TRBJ1-1, the V gene TRBV5-1; 7 bases fit TRBD1. The CDR3 sequence is 14 residues long. Germline CDR1 and CDR2: SGHRS and YFSETQ. J gave up 5 bases and V 0 bases, and 4 bases lay outside the gene matches. The CDR3 DNA reads TGCGCCAGCAGCTTGGTAACAGGGGAGACTGAAGCTTTCTTT. This codes for CASSLVTGETEAFF.

CDR3 nucleotides: TGCGCCAGCAGCCTAGACTCCAGGACAGGGATGGAAGGAGACAATCAGCCCCAGCATTTT. Translated: CASSLDSRTGMEGDNQPQHF. The chain has TRBV4-1 and TRBJ1-5; 8 nucleotides align to TRBD1. V lost 4 bases to trimming and J lost 3 bases; unmatched junction nucleotides: 20. Germline CDR1 and CDR2: MGHRA and YSYEKL. The CDR3 contains 20 residues.

A few counts support this clone. The rearrangement uses TRBV5-6 and TRBJ2-7; 7 bases fit TRBD1. CDR3 size: 13 residues. V lost 4 bases to trimming and J lost 4 bases; unmatched junction nucleotides: 5. Germline-derived CDR1 and CDR2 are SGHDT and YYEEEE. In DNA form, the CDR3 reads TGTGCCAGCAGCCCGACAGGGCGGTACGAGCAGTACTTC. Protein product: CASSPTGRYEQYF.

The chain is built from TRBV13 and TRBJ2-1; 7 bases match TRBD2. CDR3 size: 17 residues. Germline CDR1 PRHDT, CDR2 FYEKMQ (reference sequence). V lost 4 bases and J lost 2; bases outside the gene matches: 11. CDR3 coding DNA: TGTGCCAGCAGCTCGCTAGCGGTGGGGGGGGCCTACAATGAGCAGTTCTTC. Its translation: CASSSLAVGGAYNEQFF.

The chain uses TRBV3-1 (or the pseudogene TRBV3-2) and TRBJ2-7; TRBD1 matches at 7 bases. Germline V lookup: CDR1 LGHDT, CDR2 YNNKEL (reference sequence). This CDR3 region has 15 residues. The V and J ends lost 4 bases and 2 bases, in that order; junction bases with no gene match: 8. The CDR3 nucleotides are TGTGCCAGCAGCCCGGGACAGCCGGGCCCCTACGAGCAGTACTTC. Translating it yields CASSPGQPGPYEQYF.

This chain uses TRBV28 with TRBJ2-3; 10 bases align to TRBD2. This CDR3 region has 15 residues. Germline V gene lookup returns CDR1 MDHEN and CDR2 SYDVKM. The J segment lost 2 bases and the V segment lost 6 bases, leaving 5 bases of the junction unmatched. The CDR3 coding sequence is TGTGCCAGCAGAGCGGGAGGGCCCGCCACAGATACGCAGTATTTT. Amino acid sequence: CASRAGGPATDTQYF.